Shown below are 30 T cell receptor beta chains from a single sample sequenced in a study of cytotoxic CD8 clonotypes in ibrutinib-treated CLL. TCRdb's table, derived via immunoSEQ multiplex PCR, lists solely in-frame clones and lacks some. The table shows roughly 150,000 clones, with about 78% occurring only once. The sequencing here drew on PBMCs, taken after 24 months of ibrutinib treatment. These receptors all come from a human donor with chronic lymphocytic leukemia.

This chain connects TRBV6-5 to TRBJ2-7; TRBD2 matches at 8 bases. Germline CDR1 and CDR2: MNHEY and SVGAGI. V was pared by 9 bases and J by 0 bases, with 1 base of the junction left unmatched. The CDR3 runs 12 residues. The chain's CDR3 is CASSGASYEQYF. The DNA of the CDR3 is TGTGCCAGTAGCGGGGCCTCCTACGAGCAGTACTTC.

The V and J genes are TRBV5-1 and TRBJ2-1, with TRBD2 matching 13 bases. CDR3 length: 16 residues. V lost 4 bases and J lost 8; bases outside the gene matches: 9. The germline gives CDR1 SGHRS, CDR2 YFSETQ. CDR3 nucleotide sequence: TGCGCCAGCAGCCCCCCACTAGCGGGAGGGTTGGATGAGCAGTTCTTC. Encoded protein: CASSPPLAGGLDEQFF.

The chain employs TRBV19 and TRBJ1-5; no clear D gene. Per the germline V gene, CDR1 is LNHDA and CDR2 is SQIVND (reference sequence). The CDR3 length is 12 residues. V lost 7 bases to trimming and J lost 4 bases, with 8 bases between them. The CDR3, as DNA: TGTGCCAGTAAGTCGGGAAATCAGCCCCAGCATTTT. Protein product: CASKSGNQPQHF.

The J gene is TRBJ2-3, the V gene TRBV5-6; D is possibly TRBD1 (6 bases). The germline V and J ends were trimmed by 2 bases and 5 bases, with 12 bases remaining between them. Germline CDR1 reads SGHDT; CDR2 reads YYEEEE. The CDR3 loop spans 14 amino acids. The chain's CDR3 is CASSFPTGRDTQYF. CDR3 DNA: TGTGCCAGCAGCTTCCCAACAGGGCGAGATACGCAGTATTTT.

The chain joins TRBV6-5 to TRBJ2-1; a weak D match, TRBD2 (6 bases). This CDR3 region has 12 residues. Germline CDR1 and CDR2: MNHEY and SVGAGI. Deletions cut 6 bases from V and 14 bases from J, with 17 bases between. The CDR3 nucleotides read TGTGCCAGCAGCCCCCGGAGGGAGGTGGAGTTCTTC. Residues: CASSPRREVEFF.

The J gene is TRBJ2-3, the V gene TRBV2; D unclear. The ends were cut back, 6 bases at V and 2 bases at J, with 6 bases in the middle. The CDR3 length is 12 residues. Germline V gene sequence: CDR1 SNHLY, CDR2 FYNNEI. The CDR3 protein is CASSETTDTQYF. The CDR3, as DNA: TGTGCCAGCAGCGAAACCACAGATACGCAGTATTTT.

Only one count was recorded for this clone. The rearrangement links TRBV6-1 to TRBJ2-1; no reliable D call. Germline-derived CDR1 and CDR2 are MNHNS and SASEGT. V was cut by 4 bases and J by 0 bases, with 10 bases left in between. The CDR3 is made up of 15 amino acids. The CDR3 reads CASSALPSSYNEQFF. Written as DNA, the CDR3 is TGTGCCAGCAGTGCCTTACCGAGCTCCTACAATGAGCAGTTCTTC.

V usage is TRBV7-2 and J usage is TRBJ1-5, with 11 positions matching TRBD1. Germline loops: CDR1 SGHTA, CDR2 FQGNSA. This CDR3 is built from 15 residues. The V and J ends lost 4 bases and 7 bases, in that order; junction bases with no gene match: 6. CDR3: CASSSDRGLGQPQHF. CDR3 coding DNA: TGTGCCAGCAGCTCGGACAGGGGGCTTGGGCAGCCCCAGCATTTT. The complete variable domain, with remaining parts taken from reference TRBV7-2 and TRBJ1-5, reads GAGVSQSPSNKVTEKGKDVELRCDPISGHTALYWYRQSLGQGLEFLIYFQGNSAPDKSGLPSDRFSAERTGGSVSTLTIQRTQQEDSAVYLCASSSDRGLGQPQHFGDGTRLSIL.

The J gene is TRBJ2-7, the V gene TRBV6-6; no clear D gene. This CDR3 contains 14 residues. V lost 0 bases, J lost 5 bases, and 11 bases lay in between. Germline V gene data show CDR1 as MNHNY and CDR2 as SVGAGI (reference sequence). The DNA for the CDR3 is TGTGCCAGCAGTTACTCTACCCTTAGCCACGAGCAGTACTTC. Translated: CASSYSTLSHEQYF.

The rearrangement joins TRBV5-6 to TRBJ2-3; D not certain. The germline CDR1 and CDR2 sequences are SGHDT and YYEEEE. The CDR3 loop spans 13 amino acids. V shed 0 bases and J shed 6 bases, with 8 bases lying between them. The CDR3 DNA sequence: TGTGCCAGCAGCTTGGCTAGTTCGGATACGCAGTATTTT. Protein product: CASSLASSDTQYF.

This clone showed up just a few times. This may arise from a read error, as a much more abundant clone is one base away. This chain joins TRBV27 and TRBJ2-1, with no clear D. The V gene lost 6 bases and the J gene lost 4 bases, with 4 bases spanning the gap. From germline, CDR1 is MNHEY and CDR2 SMNVEV (reference sequence). The CDR3 is 11 amino acids. CDR3 amino acids: CASSLYNEQFF. CDR3 bases: TGTGCCAGCAGCCTGTACAATGAGCAGTTCTTC.

The V and J genes are TRBV9 and TRBJ2-2, with 12 bases lining up with TRBD2. In germline, CDR1 is SGDLS, CDR2 YYNGEE. Trimming at V came to 2 bases and at J to 4 bases, leaving 6 bases not matched to a gene. The CDR3 is 17 residues long. The CDR3 here is CASSVLAGGPFTGELFF. CDR3 in DNA: TGTGCCAGCAGCGTCCTAGCGGGAGGGCCGTTCACCGGGGAGCTGTTTTTT.

This clone was counted between two and nine times. The J gene is TRBJ1-1, the V gene TRBV7-3; D gene unclear. V lost 2 bases and J 1 base, leaving 5 bases between the germline ends. Germline V gene lookup returns CDR1 SGHTA and CDR2 FQGTGA. This CDR3 contains 13 residues. This CDR3 reads CASSLQPNTEAFF. The DNA of the CDR3 is TGTGCCAGCAGCTTACAGCCGAACACTGAAGCTTTCTTT.

The chain carries TRBV10-3 and TRBJ2-7; TRBD2 agrees at 8 bases. The V gene's germline CDR1 is ENHRY and CDR2 SYGVKD. The CDR3 covers 14 residues. V lost 8 bases, J lost 2 bases, and 8 bases stayed unmatched. Here the CDR3 reads CAIRPTSGTYEQYF. DNA for the CDR3: TGTGCCATCCGCCCCACTAGCGGAACCTACGAGCAGTACTTC.

For the CDR3, the DNA is TGTGCAACAAAGGCGGGGGCACGCAACTATGGCTACACCTTC. The encoded protein is CATKAGARNYGYTF. The chain has TRBV6-6 and TRBJ1-2; a weak D match, TRBD1 (6 bases). From germline, CDR1 is MNHNY and CDR2 SVGAGI (reference sequence). The CDR3 has 14 residues.

This clone was detected a few times. CDR3: CASRAPGGLRTDTQYF. CDR3 coding DNA: TGTGCCAGCAGGGCCCCAGGGGGCCTGCGCACAGATACGCAGTATTTT. V and J are TRBV28 and TRBJ2-3; 8 nucleotides align to TRBD1. Germline CDR1 MDHEN, CDR2 SYDVKM. The V and J ends lost 6 bases and 1 base, in that order; junction bases with no gene match: 9. This CDR3 has 16 residues.

The chain has TRBV11-2 and TRBJ2-5; no clear D gene. V was trimmed by 4 bases and J by 5 bases, leaving 8 bases between them. Germline-derived CDR1 and CDR2 are SGHAT and FQNNGV. There are 12 residues in the CDR3. DNA of the CDR3: TGTGCCAGCAGCTCGGACCGGGAGACCCAGTACTTC. Its protein product is CASSSDRETQYF.

This clone was counted only a few times. J is TRBJ1-6 and V is TRBV7-2; weak D call: TRBD1 (6 bases). This CDR3 region has 13 residues. Looked up from germline, CDR1 is SGHTA and CDR2 is FQGNSA. Trimming stripped 5 bases from V and 11 bases from J, with 13 bases between. The CDR3 sequence is CASSPQGQTPLHF. The CDR3 DNA reads as TGTGCCAGCAGCCCCCAGGGGCAGACACCCCTCCACTTT.

About this clone: One end of the junction varies from germline; a read error may be responsible. The rearrangement links TRBV7-8 to TRBJ2-4; D possibly corresponds to TRBD1 (6 bases). The CDR3 covers 9 residues. Germline V gene data show CDR1 as SGHVS and CDR2 as FQNEAQ. The CDR3 reads CASSLGGPF. CDR3 bases: TGTGCCAGCAGCTTAGGGGGGCCCTTC.

Only a few counts were recorded for this clone. The chain combines TRBV10-3 with TRBJ1-5; TRBD1 agrees at 7 bases. The germline V gene has CDR1 ENHRY and CDR2 SYGVKD. The ends lost 3 bases at V and 6 bases at J; junction bases unmatched: 5. The CDR3 covers 14 residues. CDR3 coding DNA: TGTGCCATCAGTGACCAACAGGGGACTCAGCCCCAGCATTTT. It yields the protein CAISDQQGTQPQHF.

The CDR3 sequence: CASSLGLARPDTQYF. The CDR3 region has the DNA TGTGCCAGCAGTTTGGGACTAGCCCGCCCAGATACGCAGTATTTT. This sequence joins TRBV28 and TRBJ2-3; 9 bases are shared with TRBD2. The CDR3 runs 15 residues. Germline V CDR1 and CDR2: MDHEN, SYDVKM. The V gene end was trimmed by 3 bases and the J gene end by 4 bases; junction bases not matched to a gene: 5.

This clone was picked up a small number of times. A much larger clone sits a single nucleotide away, making a read error possible. V usage is TRBV7-2 and J usage is TRBJ2-2; D ambiguous. V was cut by 0 bases and J by 6 bases, with 2 bases left in between. The V gene's germline CDR1 is SGHTA and CDR2 FQGNSA. The CDR3 runs to 12 residues. In nucleotides, the CDR3 is TGTGCCAGCAGCTTAGCTGCCGGGGAGCTGTTTTTT. Translation: CASSLAAGELFF.

The chain combines TRBV12-5 with TRBJ1-5, with unresolved D. The CDR3 is 13 amino acids. The germline CDR1 and CDR2 sequences are LGHNT and FRNRAP. Trimming removed 7 bases from V and 0 bases from J, with 7 bases in between. The CDR3 DNA reads TGTGCTAGTGCCTTCGGTAGCAATCAGCCCCAGCATTTT. Its protein is CASAFGSNQPQHF.

The table lists this clone with a few counts. The chain is built from TRBV7-2 and TRBJ1-1; possible D gene TRBD1, 5 bases. V was cut by 2 bases and J by 1 base, with 14 bases left in between. Germline CDR1 and CDR2: SGHTA and FQGNSA. CDR3 length: 16 amino acids. The CDR3 coding sequence is TGTGCCAGCAGCTTATGGCCTTCGGGGACGAACACTGAAGCTTTCTTT. It encodes CASSLWPSGTNTEAFF.

CDR3 residues: CASSVASGSSHSPLHF. The CDR3 DNA follows: TGTGCCAGCAGCGTAGCTTCGGGGAGCTCTCATTCACCCCTCCACTTT. This chain connects TRBV9 to TRBJ1-6; D remains ambiguous. Germline CDR1 and CDR2: SGDLS and YYNGEE. There are 16 residues in the CDR3. V was clipped by 0 bases and J by 8 bases, with 15 bases between them.

V and J are TRBV6-6 and TRBJ1-1; TRBD1 matches 11 bases. Germline V gene lookup returns CDR1 MNHNY and CDR2 SVGAGI (reference sequence). The length of the CDR3 is 16 residues. The V and J ends lost 6 bases and 4 bases, in that order; junction bases with no gene match: 10. CDR3 sequence (DNA): TGTGCCAGCAGCCCCCGGGACAGGGGGTTGAGCACTGAAGCTTTCTTT. It translates to CASSPRDRGLSTEAFF.

The chain combines TRBV18 with TRBJ1-2; the D gene is possibly TRBD1 (6 bases). The germline V and J ends were trimmed by 0 bases and 0 bases, with 11 bases remaining between them. In germline, CDR1 is KGHSH, CDR2 LQKENI. CDR3 length: 16 amino acids. CDR3 sequence: CASSPPATGSNYGYTF. DNA of the CDR3: TGTGCCAGCTCACCACCGGCGACAGGTTCTAACTATGGCTACACCTTC.

This clone was counted at least ten times. This chain uses TRBV28 with TRBJ1-5; 8 bases are shared with TRBD1. After removal of 6 bases from V and 7 bases from J, the junction contained 5 bases not matched to a gene. CDR1 is MDHEN and CDR2 is SYDVKM in the germline V gene. The CDR3 sequence is 13 residues long. The CDR3 reads CASRQGARQPQHF. The CDR3, as DNA: TGTGCCAGCAGGCAGGGGGCAAGGCAGCCCCAGCATTTT.

The gene calls are TRBV4-3 and TRBJ2-7; 8 positions match TRBD2. Unmatched junction bases numbered 5, after V lost 1 base and J lost 3 bases. The CDR3 consists of 15 residues. The germline CDR1 and CDR2 sequences are LGHNA and YSLEER. The CDR3 spells CASSQGVSGDYEQYF. As DNA, the CDR3 is TGCGCCAGCAGCCAAGGAGTTAGCGGGGACTACGAGCAGTACTTC.

The chain uses TRBV18 and TRBJ2-3; D is possibly TRBD1 or TRBD2 (5 bases each). Trimming removed 6 bases at V and 2 bases at J, with 15 bases between. Germline CDR1 is KGHSH and CDR2 is LQKENI. This CDR3 contains 15 residues. As DNA, the CDR3 is TGTGCCAGCTCCACCGGGACCGCATTCACAGATACGCAGTATTTT. This codes for CASSTGTAFTDTQYF. Full variable domain (outside the CDR3, taken from reference TRBV18 and TRBJ2-3): NAGVMQNPRHLVRRRGQEARLRCSPMKGHSHVYWYRQLPEEGLKFMVYLQKENIIDESGMPKERFSAEFPKEGPSILRIQQVVRGDSAAYFCASSTGTAFTDTQYFGPGTRLTVL.